What follows describes a single T cell receptor beta chain. The germline V gene encodes CDR1 MGHRA and CDR2 YSYEKL. The CDR3 contains 19 residues. Losses at the gene ends were 3 bases for V and 0 bases for J; bases not matched to a gene: 7. This specimen belongs to a study of blood T cell repertoires in COVID-19. Method: immunoSEQ multiplex PCR; TCRdb's copy keeps in-frame clones and lacks some. The repertoire holds 200,000 to 300,000 clones, with about 89% as singletons. The receptor's source is a woman aged 18-30 years who had recovered from COVID-19. Source material: PBMCs or T cells enriched from blood (not recorded which). This sequence joins TRBV4-1 and TRBJ2-6; 11 bases are shared with TRBD1. The CDR3 reads CASSHRGQGENSGANVLTF. Written as DNA, the CDR3 is TGCGCCAGCAGCCACCGGGGACAGGGGGAGAACTCTGGGGCCAACGTCCTGACTTTC.